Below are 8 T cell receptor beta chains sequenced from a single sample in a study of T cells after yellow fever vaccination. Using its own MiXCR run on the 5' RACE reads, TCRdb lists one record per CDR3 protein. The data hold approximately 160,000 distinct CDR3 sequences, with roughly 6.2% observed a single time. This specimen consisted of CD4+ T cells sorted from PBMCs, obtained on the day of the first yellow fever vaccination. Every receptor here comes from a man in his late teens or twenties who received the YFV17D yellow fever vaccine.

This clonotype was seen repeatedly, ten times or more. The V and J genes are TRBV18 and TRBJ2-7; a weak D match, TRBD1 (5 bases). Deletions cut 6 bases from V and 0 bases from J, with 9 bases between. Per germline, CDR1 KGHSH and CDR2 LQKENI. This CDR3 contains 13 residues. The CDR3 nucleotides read TGTGCCAGCTCGCCCGACAGCTCCTACGAGCAGTACGTC. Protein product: CASSPDSSYEQYV.

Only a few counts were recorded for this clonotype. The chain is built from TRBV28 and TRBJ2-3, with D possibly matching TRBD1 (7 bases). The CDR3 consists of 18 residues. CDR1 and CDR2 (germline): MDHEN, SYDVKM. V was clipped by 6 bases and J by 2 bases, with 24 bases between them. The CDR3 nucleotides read TGTGCCAGCAGCGGGGGTCCCCCGGGGACAGATAACACAGATACGCAGTATTTT. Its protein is CASSGGPPGTDNTDTQYF.

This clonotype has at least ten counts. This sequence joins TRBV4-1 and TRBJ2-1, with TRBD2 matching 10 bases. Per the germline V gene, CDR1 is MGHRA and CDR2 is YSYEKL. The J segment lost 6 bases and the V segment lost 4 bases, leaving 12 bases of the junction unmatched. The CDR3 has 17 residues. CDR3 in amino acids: CASSPYLAGGRGNEQFF. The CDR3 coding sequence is TGCGCCAGCAGCCCATACTTAGCGGGGGGACGGGGCAATGAGCAGTTCTTC.

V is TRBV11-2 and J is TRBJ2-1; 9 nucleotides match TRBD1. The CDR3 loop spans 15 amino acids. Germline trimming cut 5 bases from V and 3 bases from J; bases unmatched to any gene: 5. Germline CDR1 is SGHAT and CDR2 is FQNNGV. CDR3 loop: CASSPRDRVYNEQFF. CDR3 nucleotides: TGTGCCAGCAGCCCCCGGGACAGGGTCTACAATGAGCAGTTCTTC.

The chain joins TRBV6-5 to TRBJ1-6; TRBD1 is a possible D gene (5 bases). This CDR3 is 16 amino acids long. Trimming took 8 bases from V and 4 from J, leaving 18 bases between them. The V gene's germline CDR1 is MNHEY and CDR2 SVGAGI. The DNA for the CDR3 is TGTGCCAGCTCGTGGGGACGCCGAGAATATAATTCACCCCTCCACTTT. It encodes CASSWGRREYNSPLHF.

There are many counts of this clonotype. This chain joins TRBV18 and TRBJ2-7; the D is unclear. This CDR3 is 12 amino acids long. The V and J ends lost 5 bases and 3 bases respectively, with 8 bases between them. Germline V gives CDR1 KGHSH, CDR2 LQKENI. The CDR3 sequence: CASSVNDYEQYV. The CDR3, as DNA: TGTGCCAGCTCAGTGAATGACTACGAGCAGTACGTC.

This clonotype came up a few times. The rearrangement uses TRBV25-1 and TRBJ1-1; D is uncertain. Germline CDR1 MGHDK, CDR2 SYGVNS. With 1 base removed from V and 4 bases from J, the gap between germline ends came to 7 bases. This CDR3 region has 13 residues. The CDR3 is CASSESLGTEAFF. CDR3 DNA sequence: TGTGCCAGCAGTGAATCACTTGGCACTGAAGCTTTCTTT.

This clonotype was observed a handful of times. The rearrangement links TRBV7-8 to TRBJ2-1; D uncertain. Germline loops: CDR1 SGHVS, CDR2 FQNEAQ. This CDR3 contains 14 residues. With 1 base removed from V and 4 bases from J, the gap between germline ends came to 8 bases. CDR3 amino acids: CASSLGRIYNEQFF. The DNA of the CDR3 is TGTGCCAGCAGCTTAGGTCGGATATACAATGAGCAGTTCTTC.